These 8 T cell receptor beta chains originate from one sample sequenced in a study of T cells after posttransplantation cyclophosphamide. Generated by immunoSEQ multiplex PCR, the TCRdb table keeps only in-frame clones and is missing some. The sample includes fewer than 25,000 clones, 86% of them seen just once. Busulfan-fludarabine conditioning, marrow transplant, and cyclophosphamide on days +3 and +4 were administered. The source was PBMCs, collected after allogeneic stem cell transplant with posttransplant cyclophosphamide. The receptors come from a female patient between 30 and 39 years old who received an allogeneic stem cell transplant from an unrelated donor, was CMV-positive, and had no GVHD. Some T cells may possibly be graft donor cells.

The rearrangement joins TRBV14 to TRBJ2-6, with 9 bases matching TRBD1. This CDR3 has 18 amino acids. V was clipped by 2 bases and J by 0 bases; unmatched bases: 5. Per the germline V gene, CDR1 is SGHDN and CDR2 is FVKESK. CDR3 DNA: TGTGCCAGCAGCCAACGAGGGACAGGGCCCTCTGGGGCCAACGTCCTGACTTTC. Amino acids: CASSQRGTGPSGANVLTF. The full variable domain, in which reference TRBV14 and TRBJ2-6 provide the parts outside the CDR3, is EAGVTQFPSHSVIEKGQTVTLRCDPISGHDNLYWYRRVMGKEIKFLLHFVKESKQDESGMPNNRFLAERTGGTYSTLKVQPAELEDSGVYFCASSQRGTGPSGANVLTFGAGSRLTVL.

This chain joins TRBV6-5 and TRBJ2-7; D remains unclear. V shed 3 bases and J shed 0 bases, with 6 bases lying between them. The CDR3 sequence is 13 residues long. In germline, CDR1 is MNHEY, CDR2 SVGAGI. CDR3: CASSYFYSYEQYF. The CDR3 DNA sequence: TGTGCCAGCAGTTATTTTTACTCCTACGAGCAGTACTTC.

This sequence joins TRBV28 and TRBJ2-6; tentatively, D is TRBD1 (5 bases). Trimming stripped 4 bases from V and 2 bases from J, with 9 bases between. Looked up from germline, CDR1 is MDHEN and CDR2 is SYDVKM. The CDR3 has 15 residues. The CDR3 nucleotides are TGTGCCAGCAGTTCGTTAGGGGCTGGGGCCAACGTCCTGACTTTC. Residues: CASSSLGAGANVLTF.

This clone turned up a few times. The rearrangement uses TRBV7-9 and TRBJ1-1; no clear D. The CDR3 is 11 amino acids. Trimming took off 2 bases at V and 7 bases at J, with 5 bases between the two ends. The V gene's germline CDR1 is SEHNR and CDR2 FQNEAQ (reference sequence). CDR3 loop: CASSLWSEAFF. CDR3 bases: TGTGCCAGCAGCTTATGGAGTGAAGCTTTCTTT.

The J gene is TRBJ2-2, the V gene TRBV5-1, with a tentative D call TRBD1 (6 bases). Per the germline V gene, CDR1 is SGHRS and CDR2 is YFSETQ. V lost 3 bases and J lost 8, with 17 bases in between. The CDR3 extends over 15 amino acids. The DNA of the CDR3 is TGCGCCAGCAGCTCCCTCGCGACAGGTATAGGGGAGCTGTTTTTT. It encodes CASSSLATGIGELFF.

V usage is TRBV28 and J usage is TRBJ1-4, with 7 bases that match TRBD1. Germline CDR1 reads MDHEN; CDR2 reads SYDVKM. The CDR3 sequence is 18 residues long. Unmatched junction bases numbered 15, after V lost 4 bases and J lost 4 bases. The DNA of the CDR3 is TGTGCCAGCAGTTCCCCCCTGACAGGGAGTGGCGGTAATGAAAAACTGTTTTTT. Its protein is CASSSPLTGSGGNEKLFF.

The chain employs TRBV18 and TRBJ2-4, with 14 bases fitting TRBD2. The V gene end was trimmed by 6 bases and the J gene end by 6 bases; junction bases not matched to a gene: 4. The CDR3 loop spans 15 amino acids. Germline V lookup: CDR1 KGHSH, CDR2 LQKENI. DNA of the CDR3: TGTGCCAGCTCGCGACTAGCGGGGGGGCGAAACATTCAGTACTTC. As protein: CASSRLAGGRNIQYF.

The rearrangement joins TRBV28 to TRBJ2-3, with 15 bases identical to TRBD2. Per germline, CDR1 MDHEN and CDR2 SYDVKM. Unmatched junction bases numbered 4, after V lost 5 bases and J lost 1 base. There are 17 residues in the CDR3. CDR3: CASSGLAGGPGTDTQYF. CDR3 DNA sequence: TGTGCCAGCAGTGGACTAGCGGGGGGGCCGGGCACAGATACGCAGTATTTT. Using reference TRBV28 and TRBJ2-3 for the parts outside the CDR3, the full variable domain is DVKVTQSSRYLVKRTGEKVFLECVQDMDHENMFWYRQDPGLGLRLIYFSYDVKMKEKGDIPEGYSVSREKKERFSLILESASTNQTSMYLCASSGLAGGPGTDTQYFGPGTRLTVL.